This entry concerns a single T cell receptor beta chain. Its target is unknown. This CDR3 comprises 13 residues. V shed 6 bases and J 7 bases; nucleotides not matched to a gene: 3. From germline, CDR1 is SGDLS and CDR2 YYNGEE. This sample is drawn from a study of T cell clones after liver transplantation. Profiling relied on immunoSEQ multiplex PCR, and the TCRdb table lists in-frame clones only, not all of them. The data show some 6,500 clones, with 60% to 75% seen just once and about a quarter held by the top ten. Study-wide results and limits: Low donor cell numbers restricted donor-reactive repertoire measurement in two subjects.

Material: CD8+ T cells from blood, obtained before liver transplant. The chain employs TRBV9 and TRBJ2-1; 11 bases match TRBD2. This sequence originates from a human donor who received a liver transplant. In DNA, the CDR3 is TGTGCCAGCACTGGGACTAGCGGAAATGAGCAGTTCTTC. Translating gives CASTGTSGNEQFF.